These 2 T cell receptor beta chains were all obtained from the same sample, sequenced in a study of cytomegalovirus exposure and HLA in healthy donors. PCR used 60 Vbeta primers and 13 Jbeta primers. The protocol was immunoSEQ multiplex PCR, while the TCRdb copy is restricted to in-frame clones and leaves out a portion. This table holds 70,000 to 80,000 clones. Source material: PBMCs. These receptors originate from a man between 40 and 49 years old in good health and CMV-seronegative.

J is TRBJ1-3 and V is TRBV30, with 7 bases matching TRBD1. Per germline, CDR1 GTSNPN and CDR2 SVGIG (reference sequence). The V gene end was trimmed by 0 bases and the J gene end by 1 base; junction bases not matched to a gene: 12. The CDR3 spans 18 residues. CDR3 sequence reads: CAWSVFGQELLSGNTIYF. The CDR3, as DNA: TGTGCCTGGAGTGTATTTGGACAGGAACTTTTGTCTGGAAACACCATATATTTT.

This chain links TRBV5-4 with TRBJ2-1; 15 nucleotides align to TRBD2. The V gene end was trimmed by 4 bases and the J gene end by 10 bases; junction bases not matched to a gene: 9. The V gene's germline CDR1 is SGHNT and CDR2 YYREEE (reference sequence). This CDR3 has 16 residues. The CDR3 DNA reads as TGTGCCAGCAGCCCAGGGACTAGCGGGGGGCTCAGGGAGCAGTTCTTC. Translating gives CASSPGTSGGLREQFF.